This record looks at one T cell receptor (beta chain) sequence and its context. Per the original data handling: By means of reference gene primer amplification, nucleated cell counts were estimated. Data came from immunoSEQ multiplex PCR; TCRdb stores just in-frame clones and leaves some out. From that table come the V and J calls and clone size; the DNA was used to work out D and trimming. The sample holds 30,000 to 40,000 clones, 80% to 90% seen once. These data originate in a study of blood T cell repertoires in COVID-19. Study in general: Acute-phase and convalescent COVID-19 samples originated in the United States, Italy and Spain.

Germline V lookup: CDR1 MGHRA, CDR2 YSYEKL. V dropped 2 bases and J dropped 6; count of bases not matched to a gene: 6. This CDR3 has 16 residues. The V and J genes are TRBV4-1 and TRBJ1-6, with 8 bases that match TRBD1. The sequencing sample was made of peripheral blood. The clonotype originates from a man in his fifties or sixties in a cohort sampled during active COVID-19. The CDR3 nucleotides are TGCGCCAGCAGCCAACAGGGGGCGCGGAGTAATTCACCCCTCCACTTT. Translating it yields CASSQQGARSNSPLHF.